The rows below give T cell receptor beta chains drawn from one sample of a study of OX40 agonist ivuxolimab in advanced cancers. Repertoires were generated with immunoSEQ multiplex PCR, while TCRdb's copy carries only in-frame clones and drops some. The repertoire consists of tens of thousands of clones, with 90% to 95% occurring once and the leading ten covering 2.6%. The starting material was CD4+ or CD8+ T cells sorted from blood, obtained in a trial of the OX40 agonist ivuxolimab. All receptors come from an adult with an advanced solid tumor such as melanoma, head and neck, liver or kidney cancer. The CDR3 runs from the conserved cysteine through the conserved F or W. The order of the fields is D gene, J gene, clone size, V gene, CDR3 DNA, CDR3 protein. The D gene is left open where the match is weak. Only some rows state a clone size, as once, few, many or a class for expanded clones.

D: -; J: TRBJ2-5; size: -; V: TRBV5-1; DNA: TGCGCCAGCAGCCCGGCGGTGGAAGAGACCCAGTACTTC; CDR3: CASSPAVEETQYF
D: TRBD1; J: TRBJ2-3; size: -; V: TRBV5-1; DNA: TGCGCCAGCAGCCAGGACAGGGTGGGTACAGATACGCAGTATTTT; CDR3: CASSQDRVGTDTQYF
D: -; J: TRBJ2-1; size: once; V: TRBV28; DNA: TGTGCCAGCAGCTACAGCGGAAGCTCCTACAATGAGCAGTTCTTC; CDR3: CASSYSGSSYNEQFF
D: -; J: TRBJ1-4; size: -; V: TRBV13; DNA: TGTGCCAGCAGCACAGACAGAGGGGAAAAACTGTTTTTT; CDR3: CASSTDRGEKLFF
D: TRBD1; J: TRBJ2-2; size: once; V: TRBV11-3; DNA: TGTGCCAGCAGCGCCAGTCCCGGGACAGTGACCGGGGAGCTGTTTTTT; CDR3: CASSASPGTVTGELFF
D: TRBD2; J: TRBJ2-2; size: -; V: TRBV7-9; DNA: TGTGCCAGCAGCGATAGCGGGAGTGGCACCGGGGAGCTGTTTTTT; CDR3: CASSDSGSGTGELFF
D: -; J: TRBJ1-2; size: -; V: TRBV5-1; DNA: TGCGCCAGCAGCCCGGGACTGAACTATGGCTACACCTTC; CDR3: CASSPGLNYGYTF
D: -; J: TRBJ1-4; size: -; V: TRBV19; DNA: TGTGCCAGTAGTCCTCACATGGAGACTAATGAAAAACTGTTTTTT; CDR3: CASSPHMETNEKLFF
D: -; J: TRBJ1-1; size: -; V: TRBV9; DNA: TGTGCCAGCAGCGTAGGAGAGGGGGTGGGCACTGAAGCTTTCTTT; CDR3: CASSVGEGVGTEAFF
D: TRBD1; J: TRBJ2-3; size: -; V: TRBV18; DNA: TGTGCCAGCTCACAACAGGGGGCGGGCACAGATACGCAGTATTTT; CDR3: CASSQQGAGTDTQYF
D: TRBD2; J: TRBJ2-2; size: -; V: TRBV5-1; DNA: TGCGCCAGCAGCCCTGCTTCCGGGAGGGCCTCCGGGGAGCTGTTTTTT; CDR3: CASSPASGRASGELFF
D: TRBD2; J: TRBJ2-7; size: -; V: TRBV7-8; DNA: TGTGCCAGCAGCTCGGGACTAGCGGGAGAGCAGTACTTC; CDR3: CASSSGLAGEQYF
D: -; J: TRBJ2-2; size: once; V: TRBV18; DNA: TGTGCCAGCTCACCTGCTCCCCCAGGGGCCACCGGGGAGCTGTTTTTT; CDR3: CASSPAPPGATGELFF
D: -; J: TRBJ1-2; size: -; V: TRBV5-4; DNA: TGTGCCAGCAGCCGTGGGGCCAGGACAACGACGGGAGGCTACACCTTC; CDR3: CASSRGARTTTGGYTF
D: -; J: TRBJ1-2; size: -; V: TRBV5-1; DNA: TGCGCCAGCAGCTTCGGGACGGGATCCTCGGGGGGCTACACCTTC; CDR3: CASSFGTGSSGGYTF
D: -; J: TRBJ2-5; size: -; V: TRBV28; DNA: TGTGCCAGCAGTCTAACAGACAGGACGGGTGAGACCCAGTACTTC; CDR3: CASSLTDRTGETQYF
D: TRBD2; J: TRBJ2-2; size: -; V: TRBV29-1; DNA: TGCAGCGTTGCTTCGGGACTAGCCGAGACCGGGGAGCTGTTTTTT; CDR3: CSVASGLAETGELFF
D: -; J: TRBJ1-5; size: -; V: TRBV28; DNA: TGTGCCAGCAGTCCCCTTAGTCTGTATAGCAATCAGCCCCAGCATTTT; CDR3: CASSPLSLYSNQPQHF
D: -; J: TRBJ1-1; size: -; V: TRBV28; DNA: TGTGCCAGCAGCCGGGGCGAGGTCACTGAAGCTTTCTTT; CDR3: CASSRGEVTEAFF
D: -; J: TRBJ2-5; size: few; V: TRBV2; DNA: TGTGCCAGCAAACCCCTGGGGGAGACCCAGTACTTC; CDR3: CASKPLGETQYF
D: -; J: TRBJ2-3; size: -; V: TRBV19; DNA: TGTGCCAGTAGTATAGGGCAGGGGCGGGATACGCAGTATTTT; CDR3: CASSIGQGRDTQYF
D: TRBD2; J: TRBJ2-3; size: once; V: TRBV29-1; DNA: TGCAGCGTTACCGGGAGGGGCAACACAGATACGCAGTATTTT; CDR3: CSVTGRGNTDTQYF
D: -; J: TRBJ1-2; size: -; V: TRBV20-1; DNA: TGCAGTGCTAATATGGGGTATGGCTACACCTTC; CDR3: CSANMGYGYTF
D: -; J: TRBJ2-1; size: few; V: TRBV5-6; DNA: TGTGCCAGCAGCCGCTGGATCAATGAGCAGTTCTTC; CDR3: CASSRWINEQFF
D: TRBD1; J: TRBJ1-3; size: -; V: TRBV6-6; DNA: TGTGCCAGCAGTACTACAGGGGTGGCGGGAAACACCATATATTTT; CDR3: CASSTTGVAGNTIYF
D: TRBD1; J: TRBJ2-1; size: -; V: TRBV11-2; DNA: TGTGCCAGCAGCTTCGGGCAGGGGGCGCATGAGCAGTTCTTC; CDR3: CASSFGQGAHEQFF
D: -; J: TRBJ2-3; size: -; V: TRBV28; DNA: TGTGCCAGCAGGGGTCTCACAGATACGCAGTATTTT; CDR3: CASRGLTDTQYF
D: -; J: TRBJ2-7; size: once; V: TRBV7-2; DNA: TGTGCCAGCAGCCCCCGGAGAGGCTCCTACGAGCAGTACTTC; CDR3: CASSPRRGSYEQYF
D: -; J: TRBJ2-7; size: -; V: TRBV6-1; DNA: TGTGCCAGCAGTGTTTGGAGGAACGAGCAGTACTTC; CDR3: CASSVWRNEQYF
D: -; J: TRBJ2-3; size: -; V: TRBV29-1; DNA: TGCAGCGTTGAAGATTCGGGCCGCGGCACGCAGTATTTT; CDR3: CSVEDSGRGTQYF
D: TRBD2; J: TRBJ2-3; size: -; V: TRBV18; DNA: TGTGCCAGCTCACCAGAACTAGCGGGAGGTATAACAGATACGCAGTATTTT; CDR3: CASSPELAGGITDTQYF
D: TRBD1; J: TRBJ2-7; size: -; V: TRBV5-1; DNA: TGCGCCAGCAGCTCACAGGGGGCCCTTGGTGAGCAGTACTTC; CDR3: CASSSQGALGEQYF
D: -; J: TRBJ1-3; size: -; V: TRBV19; DNA: TGTGCCAGTCGTAGATTCTCTGGAAACACCATATATTTT; CDR3: CASRRFSGNTIYF
D: -; J: TRBJ1-1; size: -; V: TRBV30; DNA: TGTGCCTGGAGTGTAGCCGGGAACACTGAAGCTTTCTTT; CDR3: CAWSVAGNTEAFF
D: TRBD2; J: TRBJ2-2; size: -; V: TRBV5-1; DNA: TGCGCCAGCAGTTTAGCGGGCACCGGGGAGCTGTTTTTT; CDR3: CASSLAGTGELFF
D: TRBD1; J: TRBJ2-7; size: -; V: TRBV28; DNA: TGTGCCAGCAGTGAAGTAGGTGGGACAGGGAGCTACGAGCAGTACTTC; CDR3: CASSEVGGTGSYEQYF
D: TRBD1; J: TRBJ2-5; size: -; V: TRBV5-1; DNA: TGCGCCAGCAGCTTGGCCTTAACAGGGGGCTATCAAGAGACCCAGTACTTC; CDR3: CASSLALTGGYQETQYF
D: TRBD1; J: TRBJ1-1; size: -; V: TRBV19; DNA: TGTGCCAGTAGTATCCGACAGGGTGAAGCTTTCTTT; CDR3: CASSIRQGEAFF
D: -; J: TRBJ1-1; size: few; V: TRBV18; DNA: TGTGCCAGCTCCCTGGGGGACGGCATGAACACTGAAGCTTTCTTT; CDR3: CASSLGDGMNTEAFF
D: -; J: TRBJ1-2; size: -; V: TRBV30; DNA: TGTGCCTGGAGCGATGGTCTCTATGGCTACACCTTC; CDR3: CAWSDGLYGYTF